These 26 T cell receptor beta chains were all obtained from the same sample, sequenced in a study of blood T cell repertoires in COVID-19. Clones were sequenced by immunoSEQ multiplex PCR, and TCRdb holds only the in-frame ones, with some missing. The sample lists 77,000 or so clones, 74% occurring once. Sequences were obtained from peripheral blood. The receptor set was obtained from a human donor with acute or convalescent COVID-19. The donor label of this sample is uncertain.

The CDR3 loop is CATRGGSANTGELFF. CDR3 nucleotides: TGTGCCACCAGGGGGGGGAGCGCGAACACCGGGGAGCTGTTTTTT. This rearrangement joins TRBV24-1 to TRBJ2-2, with 7 bases that match TRBD2. The CDR3 is made up of 15 amino acids. Germline CDR1 reads KGHDR; CDR2 reads SFDVKD. V lost 7 bases to trimming and J lost 0 bases; unmatched junction nucleotides: 4.

This clone was detected once. The chain has TRBV7-3 and TRBJ2-1; TRBD2 matches at 7 bases. There are 14 residues in the CDR3. The germline V gene has CDR1 SGHTA and CDR2 FQGTGA. V shed 5 bases and J 8 bases; nucleotides not matched to a gene: 9. Here the CDR3 DNA reads TGTGCCAGCAGCCGGACTAGGGACGACCATGAGCAGTTCTTC. Its translation: CASSRTRDDHEQFF.

The rearrangement uses TRBV18 and TRBJ2-1; 8 positions agree with TRBD2. CDR3 size: 15 residues. V lost 3 bases and J lost 3; bases outside the gene matches: 4. Looked up from germline, CDR1 is KGHSH and CDR2 is LQKENI. DNA of the CDR3: TGTGCCAGCTCACCTCGAACTAGCGGCTACAATGAGCAGTTCTTC. Its protein is CASSPRTSGYNEQFF. Together with reference TRBV18 and TRBJ2-1, the CDR3 gives the full variable domain: NAGVMQNPRHLVRRRGQEARLRCSPMKGHSHVYWYRQLPEEGLKFMVYLQKENIIDESGMPKERFSAEFPKEGPSILRIQQVVRGDSAAYFCASSPRTSGYNEQFFGPGTRLTVL.

The chain recombines TRBV28 with TRBJ1-1; TRBD1 is a possible D gene (6 bases). The V gene lost 3 bases and the J gene lost 3 bases, with 11 bases spanning the gap. Per germline, CDR1 MDHEN and CDR2 SYDVKM. This CDR3 has 14 residues. CDR3 DNA sequence: TGTGCCAGCAGTTTTGGGGGCTCGGACACTGAAGCTTTCTTT. Protein product: CASSFGGSDTEAFF.

The chain uses TRBV27 and TRBJ2-5; D may be TRBD1 (6 bases). The germline gives CDR1 MNHEY, CDR2 SMNVEV (reference sequence). CDR3 length: 15 residues. V dropped 7 bases and J dropped 1 base, with 16 bases sitting between them. CDR3 protein: CASNLAGQSQETQYF. The CDR3 bases are TGTGCCAGCAACCTCGCCGGACAGTCCCAAGAGACCCAGTACTTC.

This chain links TRBV5-1 with TRBJ2-2; D might be TRBD2 (5 bases). Between the trimmed V and J ends, which lost 5 bases and 6 bases, there was a span of 17 bases. CDR3 size: 15 residues. The germline V gene has CDR1 SGHRS and CDR2 YFSETQ. The chain's CDR3 is CASSSGSEVAGELFF. The CDR3 bases are TGCGCCAGCAGTTCGGGCTCGGAGGTGGCCGGGGAGCTGTTTTTT.

This clone was observed once. The rearrangement joins TRBV9 to TRBJ2-7, with 11 bases lining up with TRBD2. From germline, CDR1 is SGDLS and CDR2 YYNGEE. The CDR3 consists of 16 residues. V was clipped by 2 bases and J by 5 bases; unmatched bases: 9. This chain's CDR3 is CASSVSGRARNHEQYF. CDR3 DNA: TGTGCCAGCAGCGTTAGCGGGAGGGCGAGAAACCACGAGCAGTACTTC.

The rearrangement uses TRBV25-1 and TRBJ2-4, with 8 nucleotides matching TRBD2. Germline V gives CDR1 MGHDK, CDR2 SYGVNS. The CDR3 loop spans 16 amino acids. Germline trimming cut 11 bases from V and 3 bases from J; bases unmatched to any gene: 15. As DNA, the CDR3 is TGTGCCTCTCAGGGTAGCGGGGCCCGGGACAAAAACATTCAGTACTTC. It specifies CASQGSGARDKNIQYF.

The rearrangement uses TRBV6-2 or TRBV6-3 and TRBJ2-1, with 8 bases that match TRBD2. CDR1 MNHEY and CDR2 SVGEGT come from the germline V gene. The J segment lost 14 bases and the V segment lost 4 bases, leaving 4 bases of the junction unmatched. CDR3 size: 11 residues. CDR3 amino acids: CASSSPGGKFF. Written as DNA, the CDR3 is TGTGCCAGCAGTTCCCCGGGGGGGAAGTTCTTC.

The chain employs TRBV28 and TRBJ1-2; TRBD1 matches at 8 bases. Per germline, CDR1 MDHEN and CDR2 SYDVKM. CDR3 length: 15 residues. V shed 5 bases, J shed 14 bases, and the junction held 19 bases outside the gene matches. Written as DNA, the CDR3 is TGTGCCAGCAGTCCCCGGCCGGGACAGGTCTCCGGGACGACCTTC. It encodes CASSPRPGQVSGTTF.

The chain employs TRBV27 and TRBJ1-6; the match to TRBD1 covers 11 bases. The length of the CDR3 is 15 residues. Germline CDR1 reads MNHEY; CDR2 reads SMNVEV (reference sequence). J lost 10 bases, V lost 4 bases, and 6 bases had no gene match. CDR3 sequence: CASSSRTGGGSPLHF. The CDR3 DNA reads as TGTGCCAGCAGTTCCCGGACAGGGGGCGGGTCACCCCTCCACTTT.

CDR3 nucleotide sequence: TGTGCCAGCAGCTTATTATCGCGCGGACAAAGTGAGCAGTTCTTC. It codes for CASSLLSRGQSEQFF. The rearrangement links TRBV7-6 to TRBJ2-1; a weak D match, TRBD1 (5 bases). Trimming stripped 2 bases from V and 9 bases from J, with 17 bases between. Germline V gene sequence: CDR1 SGHVS, CDR2 FNYEAQ. This CDR3 has 15 amino acids.

The CDR3 spells CASIQGGSGNTIYF. The CDR3 DNA sequence: TGTGCCAGCATTCAGGGAGGATCTGGAAACACCATATATTTT. The V gene is TRBV28, the J gene TRBJ1-3; D might be TRBD1 (5 bases). Trimming removed 7 bases at V and 1 base at J, with 11 bases between. The germline CDR1 and CDR2 sequences are MDHEN and SYDVKM. This CDR3 has 14 residues.

This rearrangement joins TRBV7-2 to TRBJ2-7; TRBD1 matches at 8 bases. Germline lookup yields CDR1 SGHTA and CDR2 FQGNSA. V was clipped by 1 base and J by 1 base; unmatched bases: 6. The length of the CDR3 is 16 residues. The CDR3 here is CASSLGDRSGSYEQYF. In DNA form, the CDR3 reads TGTGCCAGCAGCTTAGGGGACAGGTCGGGATCCTACGAGCAGTACTTC.

There are a few counts of this clone. CDR3 sequence: CASSEGPGTEAFF. For the CDR3, the DNA is TGTGCCAGCAGTGAGGGTCCGGGCACTGAAGCTTTCTTT. The chain couples TRBV12-3 or TRBV12-4 to TRBJ1-1; D gene unclear. V shed 5 bases and J shed 4 bases, with 11 bases lying between them. This CDR3 comprises 13 residues.

This clone turned up a few times. This chain connects TRBV2 to TRBJ1-5; 9 nucleotides align to TRBD1. CDR1 SNHLY and CDR2 FYNNEI come from the germline V gene. After removal of 4 bases from V and 5 bases from J, the junction contained 3 bases not matched to a gene. There are 14 residues in the CDR3. The CDR3 DNA sequence: TGTGCCAGCAGTGGGGACAGGGCCGATCAGCCCCAGCATTTT. Its protein is CASSGDRADQPQHF.

The chain links TRBV3-1 (or the pseudogene TRBV3-2) to TRBJ1-2; TRBD1 is a possible D gene (5 bases). The germline gives CDR1 LGHDT, CDR2 YNNKEL (reference sequence). This CDR3 has 13 residues. V lost 2 bases and J lost 4, with 8 bases in between. The CDR3 nucleotides are TGTGCCAGCAGCCAATTAGACAGCTATGGCTACACCTTC. It specifies CASSQLDSYGYTF.

V gene TRBV14 combines with J gene TRBJ2-1; D perhaps matches TRBD2 (6 bases). CDR1 is SGHDN and CDR2 is FVKESK in the germline V gene. Trimming cost V 0 bases and J 7 bases, with 16 bases left between them. This CDR3 comprises 16 residues. This CDR3 reads CASSQDLRLGGNEQFF. CDR3 bases: TGTGCCAGCAGCCAAGATCTTCGTTTGGGGGGTAATGAGCAGTTCTTC.

Concerning this clone: The missing conserved phenylalanine or tryptophan at the end of this CDR3 makes a read error likely. The DNA is left out, because the CDR3 cannot be placed on it with certainty; the CDR3 is given as TCRdb lists it. This sequence joins TRBV5-6 and TRBJ1-1; the DNA was not used to check the table's D call, TRBD1. Germline V CDR1 and CDR2: SGHDT, YYEEEE. The CDR3 adds up to 11 amino acids, both ends counted. CDR3 region: CASSLGTAAVL.

The chain carries TRBV15 and TRBJ1-6, with 8 bases matching TRBD1. The CDR3 is 15 amino acids. Germline trimming cut 0 bases from V and 10 bases from J; bases unmatched to any gene: 5. Germline V gene sequence: CDR1 LNHNV, CDR2 YYDKDF (reference sequence). The CDR3 spells CATSREDRVYSPLHF. The CDR3 coding sequence is TGTGCCACCAGCAGAGAGGACAGGGTGTACTCACCCCTCCACTTT.

Of note for this clone: The junction differs from germline at one of its ends, possibly a read error. V gene TRBV19 combines with J gene TRBJ1-1, with D unresolved. The CDR3 covers 16 residues. The germline gives CDR1 LNHDA, CDR2 SQIVND (reference sequence). The CDR3 region is CASSIDTLRRNTEAFF. CDR3 nucleotide sequence: TGTGCCAGTAGCATAGACACCCTTAGAAGGAACACTGAAGCTTTCTTT.

This sequence joins TRBV13 and TRBJ1-1; the match to TRBD1 covers 8 bases. Germline lookup yields CDR1 PRHDT and CDR2 FYEKMQ (reference sequence). This CDR3 contains 16 residues. J lost 4 bases, V lost 5 bases, and 12 bases had no gene match. The CDR3 region is CASSQHSTGASTEAFF. CDR3 nucleotide sequence: TGTGCCAGCAGCCAACACTCGACAGGGGCGTCCACTGAAGCTTTCTTT.

The rearrangement joins TRBV6-6 to TRBJ1-1; D call uncertain. Germline assignment: CDR1 MNHNY and CDR2 SVGAGI (reference sequence). The CDR3 totals 10 residues. Trimming took 8 bases from V and 4 from J, leaving 5 bases between them. The CDR3 DNA reads TGTGCCAGCGAGAGCACTGAAGCTTTCTTT. Its translation is CASESTEAFF.

The chain couples TRBV9 to TRBJ2-1, with 10 positions matching TRBD2. The V segment lost 0 bases and the J segment 3 bases; nucleotides outside the gene matches: 6. Per the germline V gene, CDR1 is SGDLS and CDR2 is YYNGEE. The CDR3 has 17 amino acids. The CDR3 DNA reads as TGTGCCAGCAGCGTAGACCCGCTAGCGGGAGTCTACAATGAGCAGTTCTTC. This encodes CASSVDPLAGVYNEQFF.

The rearrangement links TRBV18 to TRBJ2-1; D is possibly TRBD2 (5 bases). V lost 2 bases, J lost 0 bases, and 8 bases lay in between. The CDR3 is 15 amino acids. In germline, CDR1 is KGHSH, CDR2 LQKENI. CDR3 in DNA: TGTGCCAGCTCACCAACTAGAAGCTCCTACAATGAGCAGTTCTTC. This gives the protein CASSPTRSSYNEQFF.

This clone was recorded a few times. The gene calls are TRBV4-2 and TRBJ2-1; 9 positions match TRBD2. With V trimmed by 0 bases and J by 8 bases, 11 bases remained unmatched. Per germline, CDR1 LGHNA and CDR2 YNFKEQ. The CDR3 covers 17 residues. CDR3 bases: TGTGCCAGCAGCCAAGATCCCACCGGGACTAGCACGGATGAGCAGTTCTTC. Protein sequence: CASSQDPTGTSTDEQFF.